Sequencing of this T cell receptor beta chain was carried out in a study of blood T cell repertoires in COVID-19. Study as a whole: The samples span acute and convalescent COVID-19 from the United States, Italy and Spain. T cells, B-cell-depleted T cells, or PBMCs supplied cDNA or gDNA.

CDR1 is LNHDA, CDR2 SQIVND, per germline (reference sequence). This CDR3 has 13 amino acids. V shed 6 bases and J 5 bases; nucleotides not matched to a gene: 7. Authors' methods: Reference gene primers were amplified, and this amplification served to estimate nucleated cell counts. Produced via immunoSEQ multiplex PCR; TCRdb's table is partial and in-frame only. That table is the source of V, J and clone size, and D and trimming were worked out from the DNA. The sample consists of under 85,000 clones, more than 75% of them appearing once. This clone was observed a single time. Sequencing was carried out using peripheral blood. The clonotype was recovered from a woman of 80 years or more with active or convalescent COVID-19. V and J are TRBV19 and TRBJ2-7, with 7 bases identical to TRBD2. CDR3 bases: TGTGCCAGTAGCCCCGGGGAGGGCCACGAGCAGTACTTC. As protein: CASSPGEGHEQYF.